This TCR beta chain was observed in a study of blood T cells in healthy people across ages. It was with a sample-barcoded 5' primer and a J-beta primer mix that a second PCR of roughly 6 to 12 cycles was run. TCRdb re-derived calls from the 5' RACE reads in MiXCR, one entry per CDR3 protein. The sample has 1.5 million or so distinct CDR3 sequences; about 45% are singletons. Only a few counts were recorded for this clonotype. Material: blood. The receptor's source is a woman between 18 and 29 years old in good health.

The DNA of the CDR3 is TGTGCCAGCAGCGAATCAACAGGGCCCCTGGGCAATCAGCCCCAGCATTTT. Amino acids: CASSESTGPLGNQPQHF. The chain carries TRBV13 and TRBJ1-5, with D perhaps TRBD1 (6 bases). The V gene's germline CDR1 is PRHDT and CDR2 FYEKMQ (reference sequence). The CDR3 length is 17 residues. Deletions cut 5 bases from V and 2 bases from J, with 19 bases between.